This T cell receptor (beta chain) came from a study of blood T cells in healthy people across ages. As regards this clonotype: Its antigen is as yet unknown.

It was with a sample-barcoded 5' primer and a J-beta primer mix that a second PCR of roughly 7 to 12 cycles was run. The template-switch adaptor, which had 12 random nucleotides, put a tag on each cDNA molecule. Each CDR3 protein is one row after TCRdb ran MiXCR on the 5' RACE reads. This sample carries some 1,800,000 distinct CDR3 sequences, 30% to 40% of them seen once, and the ten largest clones take approximately 22%. The CDR3 spans 12 residues. The V gene's germline CDR1 is SEHNR and CDR2 FQNEAQ (reference sequence). V shed 1 base, J shed 14 bases, and the junction held 1 base outside the gene matches. The study's findings and limits: Researchers said unsorted PBMCs prevented a conclusive naive versus antigen-experienced comparison. Whereas aged donors had fewer naive CD4+ cells, long-lived donors had more of them and higher diversity.

This clonotype was obtained from a human donor in good health. V gene TRBV7-9 combines with J gene TRBJ1-6; 8 bases agree with TRBD1. Input material: blood. CDR3 sequence (DNA): TGTGCCAGCAGCTTAGGGGACAGGTCCCTCCACTTT. It specifies CASSLGDRSLHF.